A single sample gave rise to the 9 T cell receptor beta chains below, sequenced in a study of blood T cell repertoires in COVID-19. The repertoire was sequenced with immunoSEQ multiplex PCR; TCRdb's copy has only in-frame clones and lacks some. The sample has roughly 30,000 clones, around 90% seen once. Specimen: peripheral blood. The origin of the receptors is a man aged 60 to 69 with active COVID-19.

The rearrangement links TRBV2 to TRBJ1-4, with 7 bases fitting TRBD1. The CDR3 has 14 residues. V was pared by 5 bases and J by 7 bases, with 7 bases of the junction left unmatched. Per the germline V gene, CDR1 is SNHLY and CDR2 is FYNNEI. CDR3 loop: CASSRDSWSEKLFF. In DNA form, the CDR3 reads TGTGCCAGCAGTCGGGACAGCTGGAGTGAAAAACTGTTTTTT.

The chain recombines TRBV7-6 with TRBJ2-2; possible D gene TRBD1, 6 bases. The V and J ends lost 6 bases and 2 bases respectively, with 10 bases between them. Germline V lookup: CDR1 SGHVS, CDR2 FNYEAQ. CDR3 size: 14 residues. The CDR3 nucleotides read TGTGCCAGCAGACGGACAGCCAACACCGGGGAGCTGTTTTTT. As protein: CASRRTANTGELFF.

The table lists this clone with a count of one. The chain joins TRBV7-2 to TRBJ2-1; TRBD2 might be the D (5 bases). The germline V gene encodes CDR1 SGHTA and CDR2 FQGNSA. The CDR3 loop spans 13 amino acids. Trimming shortened V by 5 bases and J by 10 bases, and 15 bases separated the two germline ends. As DNA, the CDR3 is TGTGCCAGCAGCGCCACTTTAGGCGGGGAGCAGTTCTTC. Protein sequence: CASSATLGGEQFF.

This chain uses TRBV3-1 (or the pseudogene TRBV3-2) with TRBJ2-3; the D gene is possibly TRBD1 (6 bases). V was trimmed by 5 bases and J by 2 bases, leaving 20 bases between them. Germline CDR1 and CDR2: LGHDT and YNNKEL (reference sequence). The CDR3 consists of 17 residues. The CDR3 region is CASSNHPPDSSTDTQYF. The CDR3 DNA reads as TGTGCCAGCAGCAACCACCCCCCGGACAGTTCCACAGATACGCAGTATTTT.

The chain has TRBV28 and TRBJ1-3; TRBD1 is a possible D gene (6 bases). Germline assignment: CDR1 MDHEN and CDR2 SYDVKM. This CDR3 has 14 amino acids. V gave up 3 bases and J gave up 7 bases, with 13 bases separating them. The CDR3 here is CASSLNRDPNTIYF. The CDR3 nucleotides read TGTGCCAGCAGTTTGAACAGGGATCCTAACACCATATATTTT.

The V gene is TRBV5-6, the J gene TRBJ1-3; 10 bases align to TRBD1. V shed 4 bases and J 4 bases; nucleotides not matched to a gene: 5. CDR1 and CDR2 (germline): SGHDT, YYEEEE. CDR3 size: 15 residues. CDR3 loop: CASSQPGQGGNTIYF. Here the CDR3 DNA reads TGTGCCAGCAGCCAACCGGGACAGGGGGGAAACACCATATATTTT.

This chain links TRBV5-1 with TRBJ1-2, with D unresolved. The V end was cut by 3 bases, the J end by 8 bases, with 17 bases between. The germline V gene has CDR1 SGHRS and CDR2 YFSETQ. The CDR3 covers 14 residues. This CDR3 reads CASSYGRGGLGYTF. CDR3 DNA sequence: TGCGCCAGCAGCTACGGCCGGGGTGGGTTAGGCTACACCTTC. The whole variable domain, remainder taken from reference TRBV5-1 and TRBJ1-2, is KAGVTQTPRYLIKTRGQQVTLSCSPISGHRSVSWYQQTPGQGLQFLFEYFSETQRNKGNFPGRFSGRQFSNSRSEMNVSTLELGDSALYLCASSYGRGGLGYTFGSGTRLTVV.

This clone was observed a few times. This chain links TRBV30 with TRBJ2-1; 12 bases align to TRBD2. V lost 7 bases, J lost 3 bases, and 7 bases stayed unmatched. The CDR3 sequence is 15 residues long. Germline V gene lookup returns CDR1 GTSNPN and CDR2 SVGIG (reference sequence). CDR3: CASTSSGGVYNEQFF. DNA for the CDR3: TGTGCCTCGACGTCTAGCGGGGGGGTCTACAATGAGCAGTTCTTC.

The V gene is TRBV29-1, the J gene TRBJ2-3; D might be TRBD2 (6 bases). Trimming took 4 bases from V and 0 from J, leaving 20 bases between them. The CDR3 totals 17 residues. The germline CDR1 and CDR2 sequences are SQVTM and ANQGSEA. Here the CDR3 reads CSVVGLLEAGSTDTQYF. The CDR3 DNA follows: TGCAGCGTTGTGGGCCTCCTGGAGGCGGGGAGCACAGATACGCAGTATTTT.